This T cell receptor (beta chain) was found in a study of identical twins. Study-wide points: These conclusions were based on statistical analysis (cross-sectional, not following the same donors).

The ends were cut back, 0 bases at V and 1 base at J, with 8 bases in the middle. Germline lookup yields CDR1 KGHDR and CDR2 SFDVKD. This CDR3 is built from 15 residues. A remark on this clonotype: Antigen specificity is unknown.

The donor group consisted entirely of healthy Caucasians. A template switching step contributed a universal primer site, while unique molecular identifiers were present in the cDNA. TCRdb used MiXCR to reprocess the 5' RACE reads, holding one entry per CDR3 protein. The table lists about 250,000 distinct CDR3 sequences, 6% to 8.5% of them singletons. These data also featured in a second study, about yellow fever vaccine responses in identical twins. That paper states: Reportedly, the response of twins' T cells to the vaccine seemed partly convergent, partly personalized.

This TCR was recovered from a woman between 18 and 29 years old in good health. Sequencing used CD8+ T cells sorted from blood. The rearrangement uses TRBV24-1 and TRBJ2-5; D perhaps matches TRBD1 (6 bases). CDR3 loop: CATSDLLDSQETQYF. The CDR3 coding sequence is TGTGCCACCAGTGATTTGCTGGACAGCCAAGAGACCCAGTACTTC.